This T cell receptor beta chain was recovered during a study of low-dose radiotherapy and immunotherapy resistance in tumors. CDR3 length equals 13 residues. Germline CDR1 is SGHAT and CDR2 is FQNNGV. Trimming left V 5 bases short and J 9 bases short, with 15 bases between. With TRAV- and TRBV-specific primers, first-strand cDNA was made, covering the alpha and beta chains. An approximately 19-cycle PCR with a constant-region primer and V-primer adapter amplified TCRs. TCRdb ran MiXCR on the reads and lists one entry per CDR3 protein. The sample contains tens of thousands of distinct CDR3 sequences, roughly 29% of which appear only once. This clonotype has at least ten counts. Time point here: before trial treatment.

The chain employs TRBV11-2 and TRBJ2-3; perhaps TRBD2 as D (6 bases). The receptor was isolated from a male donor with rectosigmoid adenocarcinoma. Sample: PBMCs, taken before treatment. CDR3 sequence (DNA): TGTGCCAGCAGCCGGAGGGACCCGGGGACGCAGTATTTT. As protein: CASSRRDPGTQYF.